Below are 20 T cell receptor beta chains sequenced from a single sample in a study of shared clonotypes between healthy human individuals (dated by TCRdb to 2020 to 2022). Receptor amplification or capture employed the immunoSEQ multiplex PCR assay. The clones in this table, taken by TCRdb from immuneACCESS, are in-frame only. Not every clone is retained; where verified, under half of the shortfall comes from an unresolved V gene, and the cause of the rest is unknown. This sample holds approximately 2,000,000 clones; over 85% were observed only once. The biggest ten clones account for around 1.8% of the sample. CD8 naive samples were CD45RO-negative cells positively selected for CCR7, giving a CD45RA+CCR7+ population that excluded TemRA cells. Sequenced sample: naive CD8+ T cells from PBMCs. What the cell subset or site label conveys for this sample: CD45RA+CCR7+. Source of these receptors: a man between 18 and 35 years old in good health. Some clones in this sample may be carry-over from other donors' samples.

The rearrangement joins TRBV11-1 to TRBJ2-5; a possible D gene is TRBD2 (5 bases). Matching the DNA end better, TRBJ2-7 makes the J call doubtful. The CDR3 has 14 amino acids. Germline V lookup: CDR1 SGHAT, CDR2 FQDESV (reference sequence). CDR3 sequence (DNA): TGTGCCAGCAGCTTAATTGGGGAGCCCTACGAGCAGTACTTC. It yields the protein CASSLIGEPYEQYF.

The chain is built from TRBV27 and TRBJ1-1; 7 nucleotides agree with TRBD1. Trimming at V came to 5 bases and at J to 2 bases, leaving 11 bases not matched to a gene. There are 16 residues in the CDR3. Looked up from germline, CDR1 is MNHEY and CDR2 is SMNVEV (reference sequence). The CDR3 loop reads CASSLGTDPSNTEAFF. CDR3 sequence (DNA): TGTGCCAGCAGTCTCGGGACAGACCCATCAAACACTGAAGCTTTCTTT.

This rearrangement joins TRBV6-5 to TRBJ2-1, with 9 bases fitting TRBD1. The CDR3 extends over 15 amino acids. Germline values: CDR1 MNHEY, CDR2 SVGAGI. Trimming took 4 bases from V and 5 from J; bases not matched to a gene: 6. CDR3 coding DNA: TGTGCCAGCAGTTGGGGGACAGGGACCCACAATGAGCAGTTCTTC. This codes for CASSWGTGTHNEQFF.

With regard to this clone: The identical CDR3 is also encoded by other nucleotide sequences in the sample. The chain employs TRBV9 and TRBJ2-1, with 7 bases that match TRBD1. This CDR3 has 15 residues. J gave up 4 bases and V 0 bases, and 4 bases lay outside the gene matches. Per germline, CDR1 SGDLS and CDR2 YYNGEE. The DNA of the CDR3 is TGTGCCAGCAGCGTAGGTACAGGGGCTTACAATGAGCAGTTCTTC. This gives the protein CASSVGTGAYNEQFF.

The rearrangement links TRBV5-1 to TRBJ1-4; D unclear. Germline V gene data show CDR1 as SGHRS and CDR2 as YFSETQ. Trimming pared 5 bases from V and 4 bases from J, leaving 12 bases between. The CDR3 is 14 residues long. Here the CDR3 reads CASRDGRFNEKLFF. CDR3 bases: TGCGCCAGCAGGGACGGACGGTTTAATGAAAAACTGTTTTTT.

In its sample, this clone was seen once. This chain links TRBV7-6 with TRBJ2-1; 9 bases are shared with TRBD2. Per the germline V gene, CDR1 is SGHVS and CDR2 is FNYEAQ. Unmatched junction bases numbered 7, after V lost 5 bases and J lost 5 bases. The CDR3 extends over 15 amino acids. The DNA of the CDR3 is TGTGCCAGCAGCAATCTAGCGGGGAGAAACAATGAGCAGTTCTTC. Translation gives CASSNLAGRNNEQFF.

With respect to this clone: At the DNA level, this CDR3 is encoded by other sequences in the same sample as well. V and J are TRBV27 and TRBJ2-2; a weak D match, TRBD2 (7 bases). Per the germline V gene, CDR1 is MNHEY and CDR2 is SMNVEV (reference sequence). Trimming cost V 6 bases and J 4 bases, with 15 bases left between them. The CDR3 consists of 15 residues. CDR3 residues: CASSLRGAGTGELFF. As DNA, the CDR3 is TGTGCCAGCAGCTTACGGGGGGCCGGCACCGGGGAGCTGTTTTTT.

V gene TRBV18 combines with J gene TRBJ1-3, with D perhaps TRBD1 (6 bases). The CDR3 spans 14 residues. V was trimmed by 6 bases and J by 4 bases, leaving 13 bases between them. Germline V gene sequence: CDR1 KGHSH, CDR2 LQKENI. CDR3 in amino acids: CASSTGTIGNTIYF. The CDR3 DNA reads TGTGCCAGCTCTACCGGGACAATCGGAAACACCATATATTTT.

This chain links TRBV15 with TRBJ2-5, with D perhaps matching TRBD1 or TRBD2 (6 bases each). CDR1 and CDR2 (germline): LNHNV, YYDKDF (reference sequence). The CDR3 has 15 residues. V was clipped by 0 bases and J by 5 bases, with 13 bases between them. Here the CDR3 DNA reads TGTGCCACCAGCAGAGATCCCGGGGGCACGGAGACCCAGTACTTC. As protein: CATSRDPGGTETQYF.

V gene TRBV15 combines with J gene TRBJ2-7; 8 bases match TRBD2. Germline trimming cut 0 bases from V and 5 bases from J; bases unmatched to any gene: 9. CDR3 length: 16 amino acids. Germline V CDR1 and CDR2: LNHNV, YYDKDF (reference sequence). CDR3 sequence reads: CATSREVSGSSHEQYF. The CDR3, as DNA: TGTGCCACCAGCAGAGAAGTAAGCGGGAGTTCCCACGAGCAGTACTTC.

V and J are TRBV4-1 and TRBJ2-7; D could derive from TRBD1 or TRBD2 (5 bases each). CDR1 and CDR2 from the germline V gene are MGHRA and YSYEKL. The ends were cut back, 0 bases at V and 3 bases at J, with 15 bases in the middle. The CDR3 has 16 residues. DNA of the CDR3: TGCGCCAGCAGCCAAGATGGAAGGGGAGTTGGCTACGAGCAGTACTTC. Its protein is CASSQDGRGVGYEQYF.

This clone was detected only once. Within the sample, other DNA sequences also encode this same CDR3. The CDR3 loop is CASSYGVEAFF. CDR3 nucleotide sequence: TGTGCCAGCAGTTATGGGGTGGAAGCTTTCTTT. This rearrangement joins TRBV6-5 to TRBJ1-1; D ambiguous. From germline, CDR1 is MNHEY and CDR2 SVGAGI. The CDR3 spans 11 residues. Trimming removed 3 bases at V and 8 bases at J, with 7 bases between.

This sequence joins TRBV7-6 and TRBJ2-1; D not certain. The CDR3 consists of 17 residues. The V end lost 4 bases, the J end lost 0 bases, and 16 bases lay between the germline ends. CDR1 and CDR2 from the germline V gene are SGHVS and FNYEAQ. CDR3 sequence: CASSSSPGIYSYNEQFF. The CDR3, as DNA: TGTGCCAGCAGCTCATCACCAGGAATCTACTCCTACAATGAGCAGTTCTTC.

This clone was detected once. CDR3 nucleotide sequence: TGTGCCAGCAGTAACCTCGACAGGGAGTCAGATACGCAGTATTTT. Translated, it gives CASSNLDRESDTQYF. This chain links TRBV6-5 with TRBJ2-3, with TRBD1 matching over 7 bases. The length of the CDR3 is 15 residues. Trimming cost V 5 bases and J 4 bases; bases outside gene matches: 9. Per the germline V gene, CDR1 is MNHEY and CDR2 is SVGAGI.

The chain employs TRBV4-1 and TRBJ2-7; unclear D gene. This CDR3 is 14 amino acids long. In germline, CDR1 is MGHRA, CDR2 YSYEKL. V was trimmed by 0 bases and J by 2 bases, leaving 8 bases between them. CDR3 region: CASSQERATYEQYF. The CDR3 bases are TGCGCCAGCAGCCAAGAGCGAGCAACCTACGAGCAGTACTTC.

The rearrangement joins TRBV7-9 to TRBJ2-1, with no clear D. The CDR3 runs 13 residues. The V end lost 8 bases, the J end lost 3 bases, and 11 bases lay between the germline ends. Germline V CDR1 and CDR2: SEHNR, FQNEAQ (reference sequence). The CDR3: CASFEPGYNEQFF. The CDR3 bases are TGTGCCAGCTTCGAGCCTGGCTACAATGAGCAGTTCTTC.

As regards this clone: This CDR3 is also generated by other DNA sequences in the sample. The rearrangement joins TRBV28 to TRBJ2-7; tentatively, D is TRBD2 (6 bases). Looked up from germline, CDR1 is MDHEN and CDR2 is SYDVKM. The V and J ends lost 2 bases and 1 base respectively, with 9 bases between them. This CDR3 is built from 14 residues. CDR3 DNA sequence: TGTGCCAGCAGTTTAATGGGGGGATCCTACGAGCAGTACTTC. Translation: CASSLMGGSYEQYF.

The chain couples TRBV25-1 to TRBJ1-1; tentatively, D is TRBD1 (5 bases). CDR1 is MGHDK and CDR2 is SYGVNS in the germline V gene. This CDR3 is 12 amino acids long. The V end lost 5 bases, the J end lost 6 bases, and 10 bases lay between the germline ends. Here the CDR3 reads CASSLGGSEAFF. The DNA of the CDR3 is TGTGCCAGCAGTCTGGGGGGTTCTGAAGCTTTCTTT. Using reference TRBV25-1 and TRBJ1-1 for the parts outside the CDR3, the full variable domain is EADIYQTPRYLVIGTGKKITLECSQTMGHDKMYWYQQDPGMELHLIHYSYGVNSTEKGDLSSESTVSRIRTEHFPLTLESARPSHTSQYLCASSLGGSEAFFGQGTRLTVV.

The chain couples TRBV11-2 to TRBJ1-3; D may be TRBD1 (5 bases). CDR3 length: 14 residues. Trimming cost V 5 bases and J 0 bases, with 8 bases left between them. The germline CDR1 and CDR2 sequences are SGHAT and FQNNGV. DNA of the CDR3: TGTGCCAGCAGCGAGGGGCGCTCTGGAAACACCATATATTTT. Translation: CASSEGRSGNTIYF.

This chain joins TRBV28 and TRBJ2-7, with 7 bases matching TRBD1. V gave up 9 bases and J gave up 1 base; unmatched junction bases: 0. The CDR3 loop spans 11 amino acids. Germline CDR1 MDHEN, CDR2 SYDVKM. The CDR3 coding sequence is TGTGCCAGGGGACAGTCCTACGAGCAGTACTTC. This encodes CARGQSYEQYF.